The sequence of this T cell receptor (beta chain) was determined in a study of metastatic and nonmetastatic thyroid tumors. Study overall: Malignant thyroid and benign thyroid patients provided blood and tumor or nodule tissue whose repertoires were compared.

Original analysis: The authors used CDR3 differences across clinicopathological groups to build a distant-metastasis classifier for papillary thyroid cancer. TCRdb reprocessed the PCR reads via MiXCR. TCRdb's processing, not the study's, gives the V and J calls here. The sample holds some 5,100 clones; about 31% are singletons and the top ten take under 30%. CDR1 and CDR2 from the germline V gene are SEHNR and FQNEAQ (reference sequence). V gave up 3 bases and J gave up 4 bases, with 12 bases separating them. The CDR3 extends over 14 amino acids. All patients were treatment-naive before thyroid surgery.

The source is a female donor with papillary thyroid cancer or a benign thyroid nodule (not recorded which). Some clones in this sample may be carry-over from other donors' samples. The gene calls are TRBV7-9 and TRBJ1-2; TRBD1 might be the D (5 bases). The sample consisted of adjacent normal tissue. The CDR3 reads CASSFPATAYGYTF. The CDR3 nucleotides read TGTGCCAGCAGCTTCCCTGCGACAGCCTATGGCTACACCTTC.